This T cell receptor beta chain was documented in a study of vaccination and CD4 T cells after COVID-19. About this clonotype itself: What it binds is unknown.

From germline, CDR1 is SGHRS and CDR2 YFSETQ. The CDR3 length is 15 residues. With V trimmed by 4 bases and J by 3 bases, 9 bases remained unmatched. With the Oncomine TCR Beta short-read assay, DNA from cultured CD4+ T cells was sequenced. TCRdb passed the PCR reads through MiXCR, listing each CDR3 protein once. The data hold fewer than 20,000 distinct CDR3 sequences, with about 50% observed a single time. Described treatment: approximately 10-day PBMC culture with coronavirus spike peptide pools or control peptides (ViraFEST assay). This TCR was recovered from a human donor who had recovered from COVID-19. Sequencing input: CD4+ T cells from blood, cultured in vitro. The gene calls are TRBV5-1 and TRBJ2-5, with 7 bases that match TRBD2. CDR3 DNA sequence: TGCGCCAGCAGCCTTTCGGGGAGGGAAAAAGAGACCCAGTACTTC. Its translation is CASSLSGREKETQYF.